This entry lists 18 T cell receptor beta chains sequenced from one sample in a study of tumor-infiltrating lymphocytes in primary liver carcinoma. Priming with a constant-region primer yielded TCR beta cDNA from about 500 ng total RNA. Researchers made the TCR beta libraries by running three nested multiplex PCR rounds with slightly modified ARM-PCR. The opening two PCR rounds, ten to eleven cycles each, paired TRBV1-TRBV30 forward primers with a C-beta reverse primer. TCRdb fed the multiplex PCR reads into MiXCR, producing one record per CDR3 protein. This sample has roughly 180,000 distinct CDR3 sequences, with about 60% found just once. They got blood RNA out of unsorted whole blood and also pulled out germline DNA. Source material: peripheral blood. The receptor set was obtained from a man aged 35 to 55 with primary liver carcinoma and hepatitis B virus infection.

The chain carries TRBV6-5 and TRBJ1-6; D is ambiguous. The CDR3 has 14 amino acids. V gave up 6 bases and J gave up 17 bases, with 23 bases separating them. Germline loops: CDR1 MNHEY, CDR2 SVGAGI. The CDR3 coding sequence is TGTGCCAGCAGGGACGCCCAGTCTAATTCACCATTCCACTTT. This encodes CASRDAQSNSPFHF.

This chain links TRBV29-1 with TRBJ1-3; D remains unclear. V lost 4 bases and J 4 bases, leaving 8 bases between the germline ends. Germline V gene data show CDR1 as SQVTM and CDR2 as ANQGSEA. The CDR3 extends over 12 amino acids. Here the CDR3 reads CSVGQEGNTIYF. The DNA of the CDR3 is TGCAGCGTTGGACAAGAAGGAAACACCATATATTTT.

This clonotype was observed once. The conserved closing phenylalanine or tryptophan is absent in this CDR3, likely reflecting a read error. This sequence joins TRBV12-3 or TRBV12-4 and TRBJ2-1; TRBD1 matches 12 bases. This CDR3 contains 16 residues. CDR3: CARSLTGQGARNEQFS. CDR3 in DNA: TGTGCCAGAAGTTTAACGGGACAGGGGGCGCGGAATGAGCAGTTCTCC.

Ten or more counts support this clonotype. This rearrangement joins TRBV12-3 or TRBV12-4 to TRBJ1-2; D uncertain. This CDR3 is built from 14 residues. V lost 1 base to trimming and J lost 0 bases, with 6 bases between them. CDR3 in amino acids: CASSLDRSNYGYTF. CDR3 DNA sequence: TGTGCCAGCAGTTTAGACAGATCTAACTATGGCTACACCTTC.

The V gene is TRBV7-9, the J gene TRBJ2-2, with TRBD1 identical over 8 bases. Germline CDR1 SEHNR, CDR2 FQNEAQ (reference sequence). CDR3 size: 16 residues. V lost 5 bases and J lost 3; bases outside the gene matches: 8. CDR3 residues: CASSMSTGGDTGELFF. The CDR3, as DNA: TGTGCCAGCAGCATGAGTACAGGGGGAGACACCGGGGAGCTGTTTTTT.

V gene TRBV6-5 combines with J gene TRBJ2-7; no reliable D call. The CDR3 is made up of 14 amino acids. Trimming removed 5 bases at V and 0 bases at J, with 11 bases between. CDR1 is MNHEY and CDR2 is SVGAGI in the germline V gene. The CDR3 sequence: CASSRTAGSYEQYF. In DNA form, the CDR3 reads TGTGCCAGCAGTAGGACCGCAGGCTCCTACGAGCAGTACTTC.

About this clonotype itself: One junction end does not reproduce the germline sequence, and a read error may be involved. This CDR3 reads CASSLMSASRGDEQSF. DNA of the CDR3: TGTGCCAGCAGCTTAATGTCGGCCTCACGGGGCGATGAGCAGTCCTTC. This chain connects TRBV11-2 to TRBJ2-1; tentatively, D is TRBD1 or TRBD2 (5 bases each). CDR3 length: 16 residues. In germline, CDR1 is SGHAT, CDR2 FQNNGV.

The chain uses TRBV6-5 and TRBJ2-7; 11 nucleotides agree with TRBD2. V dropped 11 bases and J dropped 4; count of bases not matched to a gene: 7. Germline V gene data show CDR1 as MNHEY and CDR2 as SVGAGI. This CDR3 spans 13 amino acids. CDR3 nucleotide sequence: TGTGCCGGGGGACTAGCGGTACGTTACGAGCAGTACTTC. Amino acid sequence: CAGGLAVRYEQYF.

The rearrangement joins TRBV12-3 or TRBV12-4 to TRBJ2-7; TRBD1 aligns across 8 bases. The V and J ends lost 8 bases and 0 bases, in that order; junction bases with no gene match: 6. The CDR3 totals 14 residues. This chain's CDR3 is CASGSTGGSYEQYF. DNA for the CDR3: TGTGCCAGCGGATCAACAGGGGGCTCCTACGAGCAGTACTTC.

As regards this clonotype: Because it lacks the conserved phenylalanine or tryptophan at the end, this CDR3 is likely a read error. In DNA form, the CDR3 reads TGTGCCAGCAGTTCTGAAGACAGGGGTGTTTACGAGCAGTACTTA. It specifies CASSSEDRGVYEQYL. The genes are TRBV11-2 and TRBJ2-7; the match to TRBD1 covers 8 bases. Germline V gene lookup returns CDR1 SGHAT and CDR2 FQNNGV. This CDR3 spans 15 amino acids. The ends lost 6 bases at V and 4 bases at J; junction bases unmatched: 11.

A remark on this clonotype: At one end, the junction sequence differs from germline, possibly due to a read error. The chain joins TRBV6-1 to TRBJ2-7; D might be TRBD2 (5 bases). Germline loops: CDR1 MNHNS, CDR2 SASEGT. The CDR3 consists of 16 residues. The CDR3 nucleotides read TGTACCAGCACTTTAGCCTGGGGAGATAGCTCCTACGAGCAGTACTTC. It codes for CTSTLAWGDSSYEQYF.

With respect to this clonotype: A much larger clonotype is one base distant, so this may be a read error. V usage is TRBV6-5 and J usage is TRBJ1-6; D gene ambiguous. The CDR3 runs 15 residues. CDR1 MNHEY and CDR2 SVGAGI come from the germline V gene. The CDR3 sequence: CASSLQNPANSHLHF. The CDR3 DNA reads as TGTGCCAGCAGTTTACAGAATCCGGCTAATTCACACCTCCACTTT.

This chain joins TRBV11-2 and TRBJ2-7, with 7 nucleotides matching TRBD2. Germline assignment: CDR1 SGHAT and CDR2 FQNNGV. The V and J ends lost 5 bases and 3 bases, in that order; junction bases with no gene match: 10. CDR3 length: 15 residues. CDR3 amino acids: CASSPSWTRVYEQYF. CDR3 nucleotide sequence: TGTGCCAGCAGCCCCAGCTGGACTAGGGTCTACGAGCAGTACTTC.

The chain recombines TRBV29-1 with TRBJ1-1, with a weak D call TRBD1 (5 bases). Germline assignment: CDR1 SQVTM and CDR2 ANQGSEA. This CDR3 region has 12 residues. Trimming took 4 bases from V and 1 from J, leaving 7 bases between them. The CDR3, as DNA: TGCAGCGTTGTTAGGGGGAACACTGAAGCTTTCTTT. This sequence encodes CSVVRGNTEAFF.

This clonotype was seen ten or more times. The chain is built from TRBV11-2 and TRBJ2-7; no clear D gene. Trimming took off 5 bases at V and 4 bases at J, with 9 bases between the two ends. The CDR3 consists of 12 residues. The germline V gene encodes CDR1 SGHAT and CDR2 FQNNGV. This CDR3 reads CASSQTQYEQYF. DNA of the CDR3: TGTGCCAGCAGCCAGACACAGTACGAGCAGTACTTC.

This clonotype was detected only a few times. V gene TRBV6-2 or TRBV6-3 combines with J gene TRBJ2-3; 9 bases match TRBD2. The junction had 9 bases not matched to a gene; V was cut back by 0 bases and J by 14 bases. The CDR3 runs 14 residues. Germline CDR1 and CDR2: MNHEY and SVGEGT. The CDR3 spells CASSYSTAAGGVYF. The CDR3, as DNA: TGTGCCAGCAGTTACTCGACTGCTGCGGGAGGGGTGTATTTT.

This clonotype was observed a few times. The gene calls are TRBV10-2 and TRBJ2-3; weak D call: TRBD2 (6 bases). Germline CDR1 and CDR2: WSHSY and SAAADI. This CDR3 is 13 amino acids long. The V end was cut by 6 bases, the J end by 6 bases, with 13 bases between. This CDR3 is CASSNPRGDTQYF. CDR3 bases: TGCGCCAGCAGCAACCCCCGGGGGGATACGCAGTATTTT.

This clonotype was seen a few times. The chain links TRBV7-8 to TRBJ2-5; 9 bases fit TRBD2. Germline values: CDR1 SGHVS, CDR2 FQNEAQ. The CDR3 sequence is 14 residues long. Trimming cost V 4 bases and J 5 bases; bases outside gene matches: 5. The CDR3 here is CASSYLAGAETQYF. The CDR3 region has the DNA TGTGCCAGCAGCTACTTAGCGGGAGCGGAGACCCAGTACTTC.